Presented here are 23 T cell receptor beta chains from one specimen sequenced in a study of T cell changes during pregnancy in multiple sclerosis. TCRdb keeps only in-frame clones here, not all; method: immunoSEQ multiplex PCR. The sample consists of some 77,000 clones, about 93% of them appearing once. The material sequenced was peripheral blood, taken after pregnancy. The receptors here all came from a female donor in good health, enrolled as a control in a pregnancy study.

V is TRBV29-1 and J is TRBJ2-3, with D perhaps matching TRBD1 (5 bases). This CDR3 is 12 amino acids long. Germline V gives CDR1 SQVTM, CDR2 ANQGSEA. Trimming left V 6 bases short and J 2 bases short, with 9 bases between. CDR3 protein: CSVQGPTDTQYF. The CDR3 region has the DNA TGCAGCGTCCAGGGTCCCACAGATACGCAGTATTTT.

The chain is built from TRBV9 and TRBJ2-2, with D possibly matching TRBD2 (5 bases). The V end was cut by 2 bases, the J end by 6 bases, with 11 bases between. The germline V gene encodes CDR1 SGDLS and CDR2 YYNGEE. The CDR3 loop spans 14 amino acids. The CDR3 coding sequence is TGTGCCAGCAGCGTCGTGTCGGGGTCCGGGGAGCTGTTTTTT. It yields the protein CASSVVSGSGELFF.

The gene calls are TRBV15 and TRBJ2-2; D may be TRBD1 (5 bases). The V end lost 5 bases, the J end lost 1 base, and 11 bases lay between the germline ends. The CDR3 is made up of 15 amino acids. Germline V CDR1 and CDR2: LNHNV, YYDKDF (reference sequence). The CDR3 protein is CATSRPGQNTGELFF. The CDR3 DNA is TGTGCCACCAGCCGCCCCGGACAGAACACCGGGGAGCTGTTTTTT. Full variable domain (missing parts from reference TRBV15 and TRBJ2-2): DAMVIQNPRYQVTQFGKPVTLSCSQTLNHNVMYWYQQKSSQAPKLLFHYYDKDFNNEADTPDNFQSRRPNTSFCFLDIRSPGLGDTAMYLCATSRPGQNTGELFFGEGSRLTVL.

The J gene is TRBJ2-1, the V gene TRBV19, with D possibly matching TRBD1 (5 bases). Trimming took 6 bases from V and 10 from J, leaving 16 bases between them. CDR1 and CDR2 (germline): LNHDA, SQIVND (reference sequence). The length of the CDR3 is 13 residues. The CDR3 sequence is CASSQKQEGEQFF. The CDR3 bases are TGTGCCAGTAGCCAGAAACAGGAAGGCGAGCAGTTCTTC.

The table lists this clone with a count of one. The CDR3: CSAHRSETQYF. The DNA of the CDR3 is TGCAGTGCTCACAGGTCAGAGACCCAGTACTTC. The chain couples TRBV20-1 to TRBJ2-5, with D possibly being TRBD1 (5 bases). Germline CDR1 is DFQATT and CDR2 is SNEGSKA (reference sequence). V was clipped by 5 bases and J by 4 bases, with 8 bases between them. This CDR3 is built from 11 residues.

V gene TRBV19 combines with J gene TRBJ1-6; D remains ambiguous. CDR3 size: 13 residues. Trimming stripped 0 bases from V and 7 bases from J, with 4 bases between. From germline, CDR1 is LNHDA and CDR2 SQIVND (reference sequence). The CDR3 sequence: CASSIDRNSPLHF. Written as DNA, the CDR3 is TGTGCCAGTAGTATAGACAGGAATTCACCCCTCCACTTT.

J is TRBJ2-7 and V is TRBV19; D is ambiguous. The CDR3 consists of 14 residues. Germline V gene lookup returns CDR1 LNHDA and CDR2 SQIVND (reference sequence). Trimming stripped 6 bases from V and 0 bases from J, with 12 bases between. The CDR3 DNA sequence: TGTGCCAGTAGCAGCAGGTGGTCCTCCTACGAGCAGTACTTC. Translated, it gives CASSSRWSSYEQYF. The complete variable domain, with remaining parts taken from reference TRBV19 and TRBJ2-7, reads DGGITQSPKYLFRKEGQNVTLSCEQNLNHDAMYWYRQDPGQGLRLIYYSQIVNDFQKGDIAEGYSVSREKKESFPLTVTSAQKNPTAFYLCASSSRWSSYEQYFGPGTRLTVT.

CDR3 sequence reads: CASSFEAREKLFF. CDR3 bases: TGTGCCAGCAGTTTTGAGGCCCGTGAAAAACTGTTTTTT. V usage is TRBV27 and J usage is TRBJ1-4; D is unclear. From germline, CDR1 is MNHEY and CDR2 SMNVEV (reference sequence). The CDR3 is 13 amino acids. V was clipped by 3 bases and J by 7 bases, with 9 bases between them. The full variable domain, its missing parts supplied by reference TRBV27 and TRBJ1-4, is EAQVTQNPRYLITVTGKKLTVTCSQNMNHEYMSWYRQDPGLGLRQIYYSMNVEVTDKGDVPEGYKVSRKEKRNFPLILESPSPNQTSLYFCASSFEAREKLFFGSGTQLSVL.

The chain uses TRBV5-1 and TRBJ2-1; 7 nucleotides line up with TRBD1. V lost 0 bases to trimming and J lost 4 bases; unmatched junction nucleotides: 1. The CDR3 is 14 amino acids. The germline CDR1 and CDR2 sequences are SGHRS and YFSETQ. The CDR3 loop reads CASSLGTGYNEQFF. The CDR3 coding sequence is TGCGCCAGCAGCTTGGGGACAGGATACAATGAGCAGTTCTTC.

This clone was recorded only once. The chain uses TRBV19 and TRBJ2-2; 9 nucleotides agree with TRBD2. The CDR3 runs to 16 residues. Germline V gene sequence: CDR1 LNHDA, CDR2 SQIVND (reference sequence). The J segment lost 6 bases and the V segment lost 3 bases, leaving 8 bases of the junction unmatched. The CDR3 sequence is CASSMGGAGGAGELFF. CDR3 DNA: TGTGCCAGTAGTATGGGAGGAGCGGGAGGAGCCGGGGAGCTGTTTTTT.

V is TRBV6-6 and J is TRBJ2-2, with D possibly TRBD2 on 5 matching bases. Trimming removed 8 bases at V and 8 bases at J, with 18 bases between. This CDR3 contains 14 residues. Germline V gives CDR1 MNHNY, CDR2 SVGAGI (reference sequence). The CDR3 is CASSRPGPGGELFF. CDR3 sequence (DNA): TGTGCCAGCTCCAGGCCCGGTCCGGGGGGGGAGCTGTTTTTT.

The chain has TRBV7-9 and TRBJ1-2, with 7 bases lining up with TRBD1. The CDR3 sequence is 15 residues long. Germline V gene data show CDR1 as SEHNR and CDR2 as FQNEAQ (reference sequence). V trimming: 5 bases; J trimming: 5 bases; junction bases outside the gene matches: 11. The CDR3 reads CASSIIGGGAYGYTF. The CDR3 DNA follows: TGTGCCAGCAGCATCATAGGAGGGGGCGCTTATGGCTACACCTTC. The whole variable domain, filled in from reference TRBV7-9 and TRBJ1-2, reads DTGVSQNPRHKITKRGQNVTFRCDPISEHNRLYWYRQTLGQGPEFLTYFQNEAQLEKSRLLSDRFSAERPKGSFSTLEIQRTEQGDSAMYLCASSIIGGGAYGYTFGSGTRLTVV.

V is TRBV6-1 and J is TRBJ2-3; D is uncertain. Germline CDR1 MNHNS, CDR2 SASEGT. Trimming removed 7 bases at V and 0 bases at J, with 11 bases between. This CDR3 region has 14 residues. The CDR3: CASIRVHSTDTQYF. The CDR3 DNA is TGTGCCAGCATCCGGGTACATAGCACAGATACGCAGTATTTT.

This rearrangement joins TRBV6-6 to TRBJ2-7, with 7 bases fitting TRBD1. V trimming: 11 bases; J trimming: 0 bases; junction bases outside the gene matches: 7. The germline gives CDR1 MNHNY, CDR2 SVGAGI (reference sequence). The CDR3 contains 13 residues. CDR3 loop: CAATTGDSYEQYF. The CDR3, as DNA: TGTGCCGCGACAACAGGGGACTCCTACGAGCAGTACTTC.

The rearrangement uses TRBV27 and TRBJ2-2; TRBD1 matches 7 bases. Germline V lookup: CDR1 MNHEY, CDR2 SMNVEV (reference sequence). The V segment lost 4 bases and the J segment 4 bases; nucleotides outside the gene matches: 6. The CDR3 covers 15 residues. CDR3 loop: CASSSPGTATGELFF. In DNA, the CDR3 is TGTGCCAGCAGTTCCCCCGGGACAGCCACCGGGGAGCTGTTTTTT.

This sequence joins TRBV4-1 and TRBJ2-2, with a possible D match to TRBD2 (6 bases). The V gene lost 7 bases and the J gene lost 0 bases, with 12 bases spanning the gap. The CDR3 has 15 amino acids. The germline V gene has CDR1 MGHRA and CDR2 YSYEKL. The DNA of the CDR3 is TGCGCCAGCACCCTGACTAGGGCGAACACCGGGGAGCTGTTTTTT. Its protein is CASTLTRANTGELFF.

This chain connects TRBV5-1 to TRBJ2-2, with 7 bases identical to TRBD2. Germline lookup yields CDR1 SGHRS and CDR2 YFSETQ. The length of the CDR3 is 17 residues. J lost 2 bases, V lost 1 base, and 8 bases had no gene match. CDR3 amino acids: CASSLRGASGNTGELFF. DNA for the CDR3: TGCGCCAGCAGCTTGAGAGGCGCTAGCGGAAACACCGGGGAGCTGTTTTTT.

V usage is TRBV29-1 and J usage is TRBJ2-7; D remains unclear. V was trimmed by 7 bases and J by 3 bases, leaving 13 bases between them. This CDR3 is built from 12 residues. Germline V CDR1 and CDR2: SQVTM, ANQGSEA. The CDR3 nucleotides are TGCAGCGCCGGCCCCACAGACTACGAGCAGTACTTC. This sequence encodes CSAGPTDYEQYF.

The chain uses TRBV11-2 and TRBJ2-3, with a weak D call TRBD1 (6 bases). The CDR3 length is 12 residues. Looked up from germline, CDR1 is SGHAT and CDR2 is FQNNGV. V was shortened by 5 bases and J by 5 bases, with 8 bases between the two germline ends. For the CDR3, the DNA is TGTGCCAGCAGCCCAGGGGTAGATACGCAGTATTTT. Amino acids: CASSPGVDTQYF.

The chain combines TRBV29-1 with TRBJ2-1, with 10 bases lining up with TRBD2. Germline CDR1 is SQVTM and CDR2 is ANQGSEA. CDR3 size: 19 residues. The V segment lost 7 bases and the J segment 14 bases; nucleotides outside the gene matches: 32. The CDR3 DNA is TGCAGCGGCCGAAACATCTCTTATTTTTCTAGCGGGAGCTACAACGGCGAGTTCTTC. It specifies CSGRNISYFSSGSYNGEFF.

The chain links TRBV21-1 to TRBJ2-1; TRBD1 is the table's D call, not checked against the DNA. TRBV21-1 constitutes a pseudogene. The CDR3 contains 14 residues. In DNA, the CDR3 is TGTGCCAGCATATCCCGGGACACTTACAATGAGCAGTTCTTC. It is translated as CASISRDTYNEQFF.

The chain recombines TRBV7-9 with TRBJ2-7; TRBD2 aligns across 13 bases. Germline lookup yields CDR1 SEHNR and CDR2 FQNEAQ (reference sequence). The CDR3 runs 17 residues. Germline trimming cut 5 bases from V and 4 bases from J; bases unmatched to any gene: 11. The CDR3, as DNA: TGTGCCAGCAGCCAGACTAGCGGGGGGAGCCAGCGATACGAGCAGTACTTC. This gives the protein CASSQTSGGSQRYEQYF.

The rearrangement links TRBV7-8 to TRBJ1-3; D possibly corresponds to TRBD1 (6 bases). CDR1 and CDR2 from the germline V gene are SGHVS and FQNEAQ. Trimming took off 5 bases at V and 0 bases at J, with 14 bases between the two ends. CDR3 size: 16 residues. Written as DNA, the CDR3 is TGTGCCAGCAGCCACTTGGGGGCCCGCTCTGGAAACACCATATATTTT. Translating it yields CASSHLGARSGNTIYF. Looking up the rest from reference TRBV7-8 and TRBJ1-3 gives the full variable domain: GAGVSQSPRYKVAKRGQDVALRCDPISGHVSLFWYQQALGQGPEFLTYFQNEAQLDKSGLPSDRFFAERPEGSVSTLKIQRTQQEDSAVYLCASSHLGARSGNTIYFGEGSWLTVV.